The 13 T cell receptor beta chains in this list originate from one sample, sequenced in a study of CD8 T cells in Susac syndrome. It was with random hexamers that about 0.45 to 1 ug RNA was reverse transcribed. Using its own MiXCR run on the immunoSEQ multiplex PCR reads, TCRdb lists one record per CDR3 protein. There are 100,000 to 150,000 distinct CDR3 sequences in the sample; about 94% occur only once, and approximately 0.2% lies in the top ten. The sequenced sample was CD8+ T cells from PBMCs. The receptors originated from a human donor with Susac syndrome.

The chain couples TRBV6-2 or TRBV6-3 to TRBJ2-7, with unresolved D. CDR3 length: 12 residues. Deletions cut 6 bases from V and 5 bases from J, with 11 bases between. Germline CDR1 is MNHEY and CDR2 is SVGEGT. CDR3 sequence (DNA): TGTGCCAGCAGCTCCAGACGGAACGAGCAGTACTTC. Translation gives CASSSRRNEQYF.

V and J are TRBV28 and TRBJ2-6; D unresolved. From germline, CDR1 is MDHEN and CDR2 SYDVKM. V was pared by 6 bases and J by 6 bases, with 15 bases between. The CDR3 has 15 amino acids. The CDR3 here is CASSARATLANVLTF. The CDR3 coding sequence is TGTGCCAGCAGCGCGCGTGCAACTTTGGCCAACGTCCTGACTTTC.

V usage is TRBV4-1 and J usage is TRBJ1-5, with D unclear. The V gene lost 3 bases and the J gene lost 7 bases, with 10 bases spanning the gap. Germline assignment: CDR1 MGHRA and CDR2 YSYEKL. CDR3 length equals 13 residues. The CDR3, as DNA: TGCGCCAGCAGCCAGACAAGTGAACAGCCCCAGCATTTT. Its protein is CASSQTSEQPQHF.

In DNA, the CDR3 is TGTGCCAGCAGTTACAGGGGGTTAAGGACTGAAGCTTTCTTT. Its translation is CASSYRGLRTEAFF. V gene TRBV6-2 or TRBV6-3 combines with J gene TRBJ1-1; perhaps TRBD1 as D (6 bases). The germline gives CDR1 MNHEY, CDR2 SVGEGT. CDR3 size: 14 residues. V was trimmed by 2 bases and J by 5 bases, leaving 12 bases between them.

The chain links TRBV27 to TRBJ1-1; a weak D match, TRBD1 (6 bases). Germline loops: CDR1 MNHEY, CDR2 SMNVEV (reference sequence). The ends were cut back, 7 bases at V and 5 bases at J, with 26 bases in the middle. The CDR3 sequence is 17 residues long. The CDR3 coding sequence is TGTGCCAGCACTTTCTTACAGGGTTATCAACGGGGGACTGAAGCTTTCTTT. It yields the protein CASTFLQGYQRGTEAFF.

V and J are TRBV20-1 and TRBJ2-7; TRBD1 agrees at 7 bases. V was pared by 6 bases and J by 0 bases, with 5 bases of the junction left unmatched. Germline V gene lookup returns CDR1 DFQATT and CDR2 SNEGSKA (reference sequence). The CDR3 has 13 residues. In nucleotides, the CDR3 is TGCAGTGCCTTGGACAGGAGCTCCTACGAGCAGTACTTC. This gives the protein CSALDRSSYEQYF.

The chain couples TRBV2 to TRBJ2-1, with 9 bases identical to TRBD2. V shed 6 bases, J shed 7 bases, and the junction held 10 bases outside the gene matches. This CDR3 is built from 15 residues. Germline CDR1 is SNHLY and CDR2 is FYNNEI. The CDR3 nucleotides read TGTGCCAGCAGGAGGGGCGGGGGGGCCCAGAATGAGCAGTTCTTC. It yields the protein CASRRGGGAQNEQFF.

CDR3 sequence reads: CASSLESFGELFF. The CDR3 DNA reads TGTGCCAGCAGCTTAGAATCGTTCGGGGAGCTGTTTTTT. This chain joins TRBV7-9 and TRBJ2-2, with D unresolved. Per the germline V gene, CDR1 is SEHNR and CDR2 is FQNEAQ (reference sequence). This CDR3 has 13 residues. Trimming took 1 base from V and 7 from J, leaving 7 bases between them.

J is TRBJ2-3 and V is TRBV20-1; 10 bases agree with TRBD2. Germline V CDR1 and CDR2: DFQATT, SNEGSKA (reference sequence). The CDR3 is made up of 12 amino acids. V trimming: 3 bases; J trimming: 8 bases; junction bases outside the gene matches: 2. Here the CDR3 DNA reads TGCAGTGCTAGTCTAGCGGGAGTTACGCAGTATTTT. Residues: CSASLAGVTQYF.

This clonotype was observed a single time. The chain employs TRBV30 and TRBJ2-3; D not resolved. This CDR3 has 14 residues. Trimming removed 3 bases from V and 0 bases from J, with 10 bases in between. The germline gives CDR1 GTSNPN, CDR2 SVGIG (reference sequence). The CDR3 sequence: CAWRDLFSTDTQYF. The CDR3 nucleotides read TGTGCCTGGAGGGACCTGTTTAGCACAGATACGCAGTATTTT.

This sequence joins TRBV2 and TRBJ2-1, with 9 bases lining up with TRBD1. Germline V gene data show CDR1 as SNHLY and CDR2 as FYNNEI. V dropped 8 bases and J dropped 7; count of bases not matched to a gene: 6. This CDR3 contains 13 residues. Here the CDR3 DNA reads TGTGCCAGCTACCGGACAGGGGTGAATGAGCAGTTCTTC. Translation: CASYRTGVNEQFF.

This chain links TRBV6-2 or TRBV6-3 with TRBJ2-7; 9 bases align to TRBD2. Germline loops: CDR1 MNHEY, CDR2 SVGEGT. The trim removed 5 bases at V and 4 bases at J, leaving 15 bases unmatched. The CDR3 length is 17 residues. The CDR3 loop reads CASSGILRLAEPYEQYF. CDR3 DNA sequence: TGTGCCAGCAGTGGTATCCTCAGACTAGCGGAACCATACGAGCAGTACTTC.

The chain combines TRBV20-1 with TRBJ2-7; TRBD2 aligns across 9 bases. The CDR3 covers 14 residues. The germline CDR1 and CDR2 sequences are DFQATT and SNEGSKA (reference sequence). The V segment lost 0 bases and the J segment 6 bases; nucleotides outside the gene matches: 6. The CDR3 DNA follows: TGCAGTGCTAGAGACGGTAGCGGGAGAGGCGAGCAGTACTTC. Its protein is CSARDGSGRGEQYF.